The 15 T cell receptor beta chains below were found in one sample sequenced in a study of PD-L1 blockade in urothelial cancer. Only in-frame clones appear in the TCRdb table, and some are missing; sequencing was by immunoSEQ multiplex PCR. The top ten hold 2% to 2.5% of the sample, which has some 28,000 clones, 80% to 85% seen once. Sequenced material: PBMCs, taken around atezolizumab (anti-PD-L1) treatment. The receptors were sampled from a man between 50 and 59 years old with urothelial cancer.

The chain couples TRBV7-2 to TRBJ1-1, with 11 positions matching TRBD1. The junction had 8 bases not matched to a gene; V was cut back by 4 bases and J by 7 bases. The CDR3 covers 15 residues. The germline V gene encodes CDR1 SGHTA and CDR2 FQGNSA. The CDR3 here is CASSYRGGTGGEAFF. CDR3 DNA sequence: TGTGCCAGCAGCTATAGGGGCGGGACAGGGGGTGAAGCTTTCTTT. Using reference TRBV7-2 and TRBJ1-1 for the parts outside the CDR3, the full variable domain is GAGVSQSPSNKVTEKGKDVELRCDPISGHTALYWYRQSLGQGLEFLIYFQGNSAPDKSGLPSDRFSAERTGGSVSTLTIQRTQQEDSAVYLCASSYRGGTGGEAFFGQGTRLTVV.

The V call is TRBV11-2, the J call TRBJ2-7; 9 bases align to TRBD1. V trimming: 5 bases; J trimming: 3 bases; junction bases outside the gene matches: 11. The CDR3 length is 16 residues. The germline gives CDR1 SGHAT, CDR2 FQNNGV. CDR3 loop: CASSLTTGTGLYEQYF. The CDR3 DNA reads TGTGCCAGCAGCCTAACCACCGGGACAGGGCTCTACGAGCAGTACTTC.

V and J are TRBV7-9 and TRBJ2-5; the D gene is possibly TRBD2 (6 bases). The V and J ends lost 5 bases and 1 base respectively, with 11 bases between them. The CDR3 sequence is 14 residues long. Germline values: CDR1 SEHNR, CDR2 FQNEAQ (reference sequence). CDR3 sequence reads: CASSRNGGQETQYF. The CDR3 DNA reads TGTGCCAGCAGCAGAAACGGGGGCCAAGAGACCCAGTACTTC.

The chain links TRBV6-6 to TRBJ1-5, with 8 bases aligning to TRBD1. V lost 5 bases to trimming and J lost 7 bases; unmatched junction nucleotides: 7. The CDR3 is made up of 14 amino acids. Germline assignment: CDR1 MNHNY and CDR2 SVGAGI (reference sequence). This CDR3 reads CASSPGQGSQPQHF. The CDR3 DNA is TGTGCCAGCAGTCCTGGACAGGGATCACAGCCCCAGCATTTT.

The rearrangement links TRBV19 to TRBJ1-4, with D unresolved. Per germline, CDR1 LNHDA and CDR2 SQIVND (reference sequence). The CDR3 has 14 amino acids. Trimming removed 5 bases from V and 3 bases from J, with 10 bases in between. The CDR3 is CASSSHLANEKLFF. CDR3 nucleotide sequence: TGTGCCAGTAGTTCACATCTAGCTAATGAAAAACTGTTTTTT.

The chain is built from TRBV28 and TRBJ1-4; possibly TRBD1 for D (6 bases). Between the trimmed V and J ends, which lost 10 bases and 4 bases, there was a span of 28 bases. Germline V gene data show CDR1 as MDHEN and CDR2 as SYDVKM. The length of the CDR3 is 18 residues. The CDR3 nucleotides are TGTGCCACCCAACTCATTCCCCAGGGGATAACCCTTAATGAAAAACTGTTTTTT. Translated: CATQLIPQGITLNEKLFF.

The genes are TRBV19 and TRBJ2-7; TRBD1 matches at 8 bases. The germline gives CDR1 LNHDA, CDR2 SQIVND (reference sequence). The CDR3 spans 17 residues. Germline trimming cut 3 bases from V and 4 bases from J; bases unmatched to any gene: 14. The CDR3 region is CASSISPPGTGFYEQYF. DNA for the CDR3: TGTGCCAGTAGTATTAGCCCCCCCGGGACAGGCTTTTACGAGCAGTACTTC. The full variable domain, rest sourced from reference TRBV19 and TRBJ2-7, is DGGITQSPKYLFRKEGQNVTLSCEQNLNHDAMYWYRQDPGQGLRLIYYSQIVNDFQKGDIAEGYSVSREKKESFPLTVTSAQKNPTAFYLCASSISPPGTGFYEQYFGPGTRLTVT.

The V call is TRBV30, the J call TRBJ1-2, with D possibly matching TRBD1 (5 bases). Germline lookup yields CDR1 GTSNPN and CDR2 SVGIG (reference sequence). The CDR3 sequence is 12 residues long. Trimming removed 6 bases at V and 8 bases at J, with 16 bases between. CDR3: CACKGAPLGYTF. DNA for the CDR3: TGTGCCTGTAAAGGGGCCCCGTTGGGCTACACCTTC.

V and J are TRBV15 and TRBJ1-1; TRBD1 agrees at 10 bases. The germline gives CDR1 LNHNV, CDR2 YYDKDF (reference sequence). CDR3 length: 15 residues. V shed 4 bases, J shed 0 bases, and the junction held 2 bases outside the gene matches. The CDR3 region has the DNA TGTGCCACCAGCACGGACAGGGGGTTGAACACTGAAGCTTTCTTT. Translation gives CATSTDRGLNTEAFF.

The gene calls are TRBV7-2 and TRBJ1-4; tentatively, D is TRBD1 (5 bases). Trimming shortened V by 1 base and J by 8 bases, and 17 bases separated the two germline ends. Germline loops: CDR1 SGHTA, CDR2 FQGNSA. This CDR3 has 16 residues. This CDR3 reads CASSLGGAPGREKLFF. CDR3 bases: TGTGCCAGCAGCTTAGGGGGCGCCCCCGGGAGGGAAAAACTGTTTTTT.

This clone was counted between two and nine times. The chain couples TRBV7-2 to TRBJ2-7, with 7 bases identical to TRBD1. Per germline, CDR1 SGHTA and CDR2 FQGNSA. This CDR3 is 13 amino acids long. Trimming at V came to 3 bases and at J to 6 bases, leaving 5 bases not matched to a gene. CDR3 sequence: CASSLATGTEQYV. For the CDR3, the DNA is TGTGCCAGCAGCTTGGCGACAGGGACCGAGCAGTACGTC.

The CDR3 protein is CASSTLGAGAYNEQFF. The CDR3 coding sequence is TGTGCCAGCAGTACTTTAGGGGCGGGGGCCTACAATGAGCAGTTCTTC. The V and J genes are TRBV25-1 and TRBJ2-1; 7 nucleotides align to TRBD2. Per the germline V gene, CDR1 is MGHDK and CDR2 is SYGVNS. There are 16 residues in the CDR3. After removal of 5 bases from V and 2 bases from J, the junction contained 9 bases not matched to a gene.

This chain uses TRBV18 with TRBJ1-1; TRBD1 is a possible D gene (6 bases). There are 16 residues in the CDR3. Trimming cost V 0 bases and J 0 bases, with 11 bases left between them. Germline V gene data show CDR1 as KGHSH and CDR2 as LQKENI. CDR3 bases: TGTGCCAGCTCACCACCCAGGGGCAACCTGAACACTGAAGCTTTCTTT. It specifies CASSPPRGNLNTEAFF.

This clone is medium-sized in the sample. J is TRBJ2-2 and V is TRBV6-1; no reliable D call. V lost 3 bases to trimming and J lost 2 bases, with 10 bases between them. CDR1 and CDR2 from the germline V gene are MNHNS and SASEGT. The CDR3 consists of 15 residues. Written as DNA, the CDR3 is TGTGCCAGCAGTGATGAGGATGGAAACACCGGGGAGCTGTTTTTT. This gives the protein CASSDEDGNTGELFF.

This rearrangement joins TRBV28 to TRBJ1-4; tentatively, D is TRBD1 (5 bases). There are 13 residues in the CDR3. CDR1 and CDR2 from the germline V gene are MDHEN and SYDVKM. With 7 bases removed from V and 3 bases from J, the gap between germline ends came to 9 bases. The CDR3 bases are TGTGCCAGCAACGGGGGGGCTAATGAAAAACTGTTTTTT. This codes for CASNGGANEKLFF.